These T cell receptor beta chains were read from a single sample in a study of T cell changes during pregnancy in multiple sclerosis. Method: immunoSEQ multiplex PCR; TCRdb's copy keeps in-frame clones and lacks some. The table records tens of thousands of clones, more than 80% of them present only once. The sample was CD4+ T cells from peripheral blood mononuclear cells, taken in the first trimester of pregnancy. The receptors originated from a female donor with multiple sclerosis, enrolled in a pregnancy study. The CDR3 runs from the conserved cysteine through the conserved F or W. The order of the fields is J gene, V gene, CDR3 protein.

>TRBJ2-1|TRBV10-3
CAISDPGWGSLHEQFF
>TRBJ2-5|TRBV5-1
CASSLVPQETQYF
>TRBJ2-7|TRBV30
CAGSGTGSEQYF
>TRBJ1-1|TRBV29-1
CSVGVEGAGNTEAFF
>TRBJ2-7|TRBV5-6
CASSSVYEQYF
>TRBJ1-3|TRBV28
CASSLSKSGNTIYF
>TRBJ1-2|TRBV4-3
CASSRKGGDWDGYTF
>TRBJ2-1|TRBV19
CASSIGQLAGSSNEQFF
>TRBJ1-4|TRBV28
CASSFFQGTRSEKLFF
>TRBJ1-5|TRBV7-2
CASSPQGAGNQPQHF
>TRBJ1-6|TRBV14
CASSPHTGTNSPLHF
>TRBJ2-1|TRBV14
CASSHAGDEQFF
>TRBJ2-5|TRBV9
CASSVGSGGGETQYF
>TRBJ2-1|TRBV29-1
CSVPGLTSNEQFF
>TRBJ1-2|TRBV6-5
CASSYSTGTAIGYTF
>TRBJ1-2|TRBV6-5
CASSLGANYGYTF
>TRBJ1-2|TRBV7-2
CASSSGQGSYGYTF
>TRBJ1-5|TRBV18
CASSPNTRSNQPQHF
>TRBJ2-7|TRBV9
CASSVRAGVDEQYF
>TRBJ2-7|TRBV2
CASSQGLSSYEQYF
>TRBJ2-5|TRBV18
CASSAGLRETQYF
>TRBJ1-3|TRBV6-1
CASSEQGQSGNTIYF